The following is a T cell receptor beta chain sequence with its context. The data were obtained in a study of blood T cell repertoires in COVID-19. Across the study: COVID-19 samples, acute and convalescent, were from the United States, Italy and Spain. Sources were T cells, B-cell-depleted T cells, or PBMCs; the material itself was cDNA or gDNA.

The germline V gene has CDR1 LGHNA and CDR2 YNFKEQ. The CDR3 has 14 amino acids. Between the trimmed V and J ends, which lost 1 base and 9 bases, there was a span of 13 bases. In the source study's methods: Reference gene primer amplification gave estimated nucleated cell counts. Sequencing used immunoSEQ multiplex PCR; TCRdb keeps in-frame clones, though not all of them. V and J calls and clone size are given by that table; D and trimming were obtained from the DNA. The data hold more than 300,000 clones, with about 90% observed a single time. Patients in Seattle were enrolled during active infection, then followed longitudinally.

The sequence was obtained from a woman aged 25-40 years with COVID-19, enrolled during active disease. The gene calls are TRBV4-2 and TRBJ2-1; perhaps TRBD1 as D (5 bases). Sample: peripheral blood. The CDR3: CASSQVSGNSEQFF. The CDR3 DNA sequence: TGTGCCAGCAGCCAAGTCTCAGGGAATAGTGAGCAGTTCTTC.